These 9 T cell receptor beta chains came from one sample sequenced in a study of lymphopenia after photon versus proton radiotherapy. Sequencing was performed with immunoSEQ multiplex PCR; in TCRdb, only in-frame clones are kept and a portion is missing. The table records about 26,000 clones, around 83% of them present only once. Source: peripheral blood, taken from a patient treated with photon-based radiotherapy. The receptors were gathered from a woman aged 45-65 years with pancreatic cancer.

The genes are TRBV29-1 and TRBJ2-7; D gene uncertain. Germline V lookup: CDR1 SQVTM, CDR2 ANQGSEA. Trimming removed 7 bases at V and 3 bases at J, with 19 bases between. This CDR3 has 14 residues. The CDR3 bases are TGCAGCGCCGTTAGCCCCAGTGGCTACTACGAGCAGTACTTC. This codes for CSAVSPSGYYEQYF.

This clone was counted only a few times. CDR3: CASSESNQPQHF. DNA of the CDR3: TGTGCCAGCAGCGAGAGCAATCAGCCCCAGCATTTT. The V and J genes are TRBV7-9 and TRBJ1-5; D is unclear. The CDR3 consists of 12 residues. CDR1 is SEHNR and CDR2 is FQNEAQ in the germline V gene (reference sequence). V lost 5 bases and J lost 1, with 3 bases in between.

The J gene is TRBJ2-7, the V gene TRBV5-1, with 7 nucleotides matching TRBD2. The germline V gene has CDR1 SGHRS and CDR2 YFSETQ. The CDR3 runs to 14 residues. Trimming cost V 1 base and J 7 bases; bases outside gene matches: 8. CDR3 nucleotide sequence: TGCGCCAGCAGCTTGAGTAGCGGGCCCAAGGAGCAGTACTTC. Encoded protein: CASSLSSGPKEQYF. Full variable domain (rest looked up from reference TRBV5-1 and TRBJ2-7): KAGVTQTPRYLIKTRGQQVTLSCSPISGHRSVSWYQQTPGQGLQFLFEYFSETQRNKGNFPGRFSGRQFSNSRSEMNVSTLELGDSALYLCASSLSSGPKEQYFGPGTRLTVT.

The chain uses TRBV11-2 and TRBJ1-3; maybe TRBD1 (6 bases). The germline V gene encodes CDR1 SGHAT and CDR2 FQNNGV. The V end lost 1 base, the J end lost 2 bases, and 18 bases lay between the germline ends. This CDR3 spans 18 amino acids. The CDR3 reads CASSLGHTGSSTGNTIYF. DNA for the CDR3: TGTGCCAGCAGCTTAGGACACACAGGGAGCAGCACTGGAAACACCATATATTTT.

This sequence joins TRBV7-9 and TRBJ2-5; D is unclear. This CDR3 comprises 13 residues. Trimming stripped 1 base from V and 1 base from J, with 4 bases between. In germline, CDR1 is SEHNR, CDR2 FQNEAQ (reference sequence). The CDR3 here is CASSLGGQETQYF. In DNA form, the CDR3 reads TGTGCCAGCAGCTTAGGCGGCCAAGAGACCCAGTACTTC.

This chain connects TRBV6-4 to TRBJ1-1; D is uncertain. Germline CDR1 MRHNA, CDR2 SNTAGT. The V end was cut by 7 bases, the J end by 4 bases, with 10 bases between. The CDR3 contains 12 residues. CDR3 nucleotides: TGTGCCAGCATCCGCCGGGGCACTGAAGCTTTCTTT. It codes for CASIRRGTEAFF.

The chain employs TRBV7-6 and TRBJ1-4; 7 bases match TRBD1. After removal of 5 bases from V and 8 bases from J, the junction contained 14 bases not matched to a gene. The CDR3 loop spans 16 amino acids. The germline gives CDR1 SGHVS, CDR2 FNYEAQ. The CDR3 DNA reads TGTGCCAGCAGCCCTTCCGAAGGGGGCATTAGGGAAAAACTGTTTTTT. It is translated as CASSPSEGGIREKLFF.

The J gene is TRBJ2-5, the V gene TRBV7-9; 9 bases match TRBD1. The J call is in doubt because the DNA end fits TRBJ2-7 better. Germline lookup yields CDR1 SEHNR and CDR2 FQNEAQ (reference sequence). CDR3 size: 15 residues. The CDR3 protein is CASSPGTGITLEQYF. In DNA, the CDR3 is TGTGCCAGCAGCCCAGGGACAGGGATCACCCTCGAGCAGTACTTC.

The chain has TRBV5-4 and TRBJ2-7; 9 bases fit TRBD1. The junction had 14 bases not matched to a gene; V was cut back by 4 bases and J by 6 bases. From germline, CDR1 is SGHNT and CDR2 YYREEE (reference sequence). CDR3 length: 16 amino acids. In nucleotides, the CDR3 is TGTGCCAGCAGCCCACTCCGGGGACAGGGTACCGTCGAGCAGTACTTC. Residues: CASSPLRGQGTVEQYF.